This T cell receptor (beta chain) was profiled in a study of T cells in Graves' hyperthyroidism and ophthalmopathy. The CDR3 has 12 residues. Germline V lookup: CDR1 SGDLS, CDR2 YYNGEE. The V and J ends lost 6 bases and 4 bases respectively, with 10 bases between them. The investigators amplified TCR beta CDR3 regions from RNA transcripts. Initially, a first-round RT-PCR of the TCR CDR3 employed the HTBI primer set. TCRdb re-called the multiplex PCR reads through MiXCR, storing one row per CDR3 protein. The sample carries hundreds of thousands of distinct CDR3 sequences, about a sixth recorded once. General observations from the study: The model's output predicted ophthalmopathy at a median of roughly seven months prior to onset. Ophthalmopathy was separated from stable hyperthyroidism by a 13 V-J model.

Newly diagnosed patients aged 18 to 65 had hyperthyroidism of under 2 months' duration. Investigators excluded patients with uncontrolled infection, other autoimmune disease, pregnancy or lactation. Details on this clonotype: The antigen is undetermined.

J is TRBJ1-2 and V is TRBV9; D remains unclear. Sequencing was performed on blood. The TCR comes from a young woman with Graves' hyperthyroidism. CDR3 in DNA: TGTGCCAGCAACCAGGCCTCCTATGGCTACACCTTC. Protein: CASNQASYGYTF.